This T cell receptor beta chain was sequenced for a study of T cell changes during pregnancy in multiple sclerosis. Germline V gives CDR1 LNHDA, CDR2 SQIVND (reference sequence). The CDR3 sequence is 13 residues long. V dropped 3 bases and J dropped 1; count of bases not matched to a gene: 0. The table came from immunoSEQ multiplex PCR; TCRdb's copy has only in-frame clones and leaves some out. The sample carries tens of thousands of clones, approximately 88% recorded once. J is TRBJ2-7 and V is TRBV19; TRBD1 matches at 7 bases. The sequence was collected from a female donor with multiple sclerosis, enrolled in a pregnancy study. This specimen was CD8+ T cells from peripheral blood mononuclear cells, taken before pregnancy. For the CDR3, the DNA is TGTGCCAGTAGTATGGGACAGTCCTACGAGCAGTACTTC. As protein: CASSMGQSYEQYF.